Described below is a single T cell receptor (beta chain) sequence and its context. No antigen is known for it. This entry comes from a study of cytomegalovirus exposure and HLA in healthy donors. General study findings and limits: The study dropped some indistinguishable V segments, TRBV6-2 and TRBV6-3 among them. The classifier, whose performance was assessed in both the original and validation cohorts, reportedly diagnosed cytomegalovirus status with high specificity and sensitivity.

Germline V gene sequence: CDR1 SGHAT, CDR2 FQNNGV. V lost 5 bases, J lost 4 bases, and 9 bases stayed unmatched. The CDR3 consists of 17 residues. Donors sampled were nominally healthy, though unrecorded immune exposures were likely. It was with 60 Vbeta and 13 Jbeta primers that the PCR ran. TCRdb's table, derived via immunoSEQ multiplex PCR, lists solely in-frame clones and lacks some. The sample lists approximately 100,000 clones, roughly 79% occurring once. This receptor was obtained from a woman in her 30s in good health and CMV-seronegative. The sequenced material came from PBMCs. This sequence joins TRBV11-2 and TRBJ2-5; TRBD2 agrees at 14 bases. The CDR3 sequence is CASSTGTSGRRGETQYF. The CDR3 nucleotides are TGTGCCAGCAGCACCGGGACTAGCGGGAGAAGGGGAGAGACCCAGTACTTC. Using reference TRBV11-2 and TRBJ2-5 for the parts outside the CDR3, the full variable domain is EAGVAQSPRYKIIEKRQSVAFWCNPISGHATLYWYQQILGQGPKLLIQFQNNGVVDDSQLPKDRFSAERLKGVDSTLKIQPAKLEDSAVYLCASSTGTSGRRGETQYFGPGTRLLVL.